What follows is one T cell receptor beta chain and its context. The record originates from a study of blood T cell repertoires in COVID-19. Study-wide context: Donors in the United States, Italy and Spain gave samples during acute or convalescent COVID-19. T cells, B-cell-depleted T cells, or PBMCs supplied cDNA or gDNA.

CDR3 length: 15 amino acids. Looked up from germline, CDR1 is MNHEY and CDR2 is SVGAGI. V shed 7 bases and J shed 8 bases, with 20 bases lying between them. Measured with immunoSEQ multiplex PCR; TCRdb has only the in-frame clones, and not every one. The sample shows some 88,000 clones, 75% to 90% of them seen only once. The material sequenced was peripheral blood. This receptor was obtained from a man aged 55-75 years with acute or convalescent COVID-19. The chain is built from TRBV6-5 and TRBJ1-4; TRBD1 is a possible D gene (6 bases). The CDR3 bases are TGTGCCAGCAAACGAACCGGGGGGGCACACGAAAAACTGTTTTTT. Amino acid sequence: CASKRTGGAHEKLFF.